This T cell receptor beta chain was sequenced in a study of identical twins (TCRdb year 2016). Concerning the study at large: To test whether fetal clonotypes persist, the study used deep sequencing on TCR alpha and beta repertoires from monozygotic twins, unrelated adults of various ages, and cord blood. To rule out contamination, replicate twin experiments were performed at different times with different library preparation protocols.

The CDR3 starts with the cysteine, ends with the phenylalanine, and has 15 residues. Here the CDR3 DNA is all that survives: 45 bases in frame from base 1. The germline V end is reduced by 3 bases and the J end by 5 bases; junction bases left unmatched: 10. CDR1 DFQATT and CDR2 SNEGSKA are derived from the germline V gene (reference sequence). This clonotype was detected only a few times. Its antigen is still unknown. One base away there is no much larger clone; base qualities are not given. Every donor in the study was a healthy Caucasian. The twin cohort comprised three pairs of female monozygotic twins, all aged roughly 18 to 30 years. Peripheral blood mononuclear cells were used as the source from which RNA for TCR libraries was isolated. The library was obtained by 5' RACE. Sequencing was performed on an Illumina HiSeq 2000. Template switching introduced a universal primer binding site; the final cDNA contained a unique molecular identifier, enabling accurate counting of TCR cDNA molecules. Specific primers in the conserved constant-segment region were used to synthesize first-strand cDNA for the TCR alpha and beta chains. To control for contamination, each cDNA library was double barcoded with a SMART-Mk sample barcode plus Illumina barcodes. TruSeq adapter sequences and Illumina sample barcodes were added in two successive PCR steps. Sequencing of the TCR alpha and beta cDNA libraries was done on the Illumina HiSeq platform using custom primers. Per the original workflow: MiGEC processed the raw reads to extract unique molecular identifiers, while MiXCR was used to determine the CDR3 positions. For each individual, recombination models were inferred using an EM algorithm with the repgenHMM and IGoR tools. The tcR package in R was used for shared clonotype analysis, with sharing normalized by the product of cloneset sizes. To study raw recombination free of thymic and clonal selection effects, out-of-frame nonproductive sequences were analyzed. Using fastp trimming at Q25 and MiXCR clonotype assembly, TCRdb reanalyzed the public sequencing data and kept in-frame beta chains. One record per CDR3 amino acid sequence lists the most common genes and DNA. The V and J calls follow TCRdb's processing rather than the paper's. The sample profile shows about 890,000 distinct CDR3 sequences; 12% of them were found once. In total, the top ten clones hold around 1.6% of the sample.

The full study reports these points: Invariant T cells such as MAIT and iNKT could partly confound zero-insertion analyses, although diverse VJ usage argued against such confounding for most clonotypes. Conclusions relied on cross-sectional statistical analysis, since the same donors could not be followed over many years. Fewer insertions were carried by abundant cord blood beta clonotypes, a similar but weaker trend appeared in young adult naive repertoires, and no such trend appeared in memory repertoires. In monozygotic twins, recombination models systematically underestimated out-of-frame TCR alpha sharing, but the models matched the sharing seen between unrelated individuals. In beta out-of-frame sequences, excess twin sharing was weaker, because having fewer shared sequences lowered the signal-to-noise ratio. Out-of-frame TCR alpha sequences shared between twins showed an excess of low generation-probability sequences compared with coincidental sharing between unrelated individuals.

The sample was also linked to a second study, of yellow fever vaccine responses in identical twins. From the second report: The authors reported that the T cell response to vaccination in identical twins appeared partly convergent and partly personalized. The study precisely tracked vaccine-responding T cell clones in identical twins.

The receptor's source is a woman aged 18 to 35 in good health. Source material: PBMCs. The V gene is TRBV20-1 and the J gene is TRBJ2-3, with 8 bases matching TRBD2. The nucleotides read TGCAGTGCTAGGGGTAGCGGGATTTCTGAAGATACGCAGTATTTT. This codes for CSARGSGISEDTQYF.